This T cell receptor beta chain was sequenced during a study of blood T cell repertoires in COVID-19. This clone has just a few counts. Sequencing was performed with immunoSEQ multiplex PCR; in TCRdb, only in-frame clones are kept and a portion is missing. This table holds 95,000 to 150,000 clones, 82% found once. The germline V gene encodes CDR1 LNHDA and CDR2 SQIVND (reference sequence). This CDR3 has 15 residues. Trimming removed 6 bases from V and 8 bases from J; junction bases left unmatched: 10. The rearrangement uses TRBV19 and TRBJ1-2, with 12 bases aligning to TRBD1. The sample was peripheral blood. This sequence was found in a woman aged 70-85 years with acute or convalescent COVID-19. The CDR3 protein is CASRLPGQGARGYTF. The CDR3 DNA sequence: TGTGCCAGTAGACTACCGGGACAGGGGGCTCGAGGCTACACCTTC.